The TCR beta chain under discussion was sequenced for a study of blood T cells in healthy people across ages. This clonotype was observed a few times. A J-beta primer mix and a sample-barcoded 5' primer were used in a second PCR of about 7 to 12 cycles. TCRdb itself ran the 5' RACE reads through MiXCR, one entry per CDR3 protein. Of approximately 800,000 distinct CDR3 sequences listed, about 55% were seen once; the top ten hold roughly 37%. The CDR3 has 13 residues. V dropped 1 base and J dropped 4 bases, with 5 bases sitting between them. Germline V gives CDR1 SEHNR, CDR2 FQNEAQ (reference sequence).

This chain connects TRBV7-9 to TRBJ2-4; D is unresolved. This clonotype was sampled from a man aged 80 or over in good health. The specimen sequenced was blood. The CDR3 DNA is TGTGCCAGCAGCTTAGAGCCAAAAAACATTCAGTACTTC. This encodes CASSLEPKNIQYF.